These 2 T cell receptor beta chains came from one sample sequenced in a study of CD8 T cells in Susac syndrome. With random hexamers, reverse transcription was performed on 0.5 to 1 ug of RNA. MiXCR, applied by TCRdb to the immunoSEQ multiplex PCR reads, yields one record per CDR3 protein. The table records tens of thousands of distinct CDR3 sequences, 90% to 95% of them present only once. Specimen: CD4+ T cells from PBMCs. The receptors here all came from a human donor with Susac syndrome.

CDR3 nucleotide sequence: TGTGCCAGCAGCTTGGGCGGGGACCCTGGGGCCAACGTCCTGACTTTC. This translates into CASSLGGDPGANVLTF. The V call is TRBV5-4, the J call TRBJ2-6, with a possible D match to TRBD2 (6 bases). The CDR3 is 16 residues long. Germline V lookup: CDR1 SGHNT, CDR2 YYREEE (reference sequence). The V and J ends lost 0 bases and 2 bases respectively, with 9 bases between them.

V gene TRBV5-4 combines with J gene TRBJ2-2; the D is unclear. Trimming removed 3 bases at V and 3 bases at J, with 12 bases between. Germline lookup yields CDR1 SGHNT and CDR2 YYREEE (reference sequence). This CDR3 has 15 amino acids. This chain's CDR3 is CASSSQRADTGELFF. In nucleotides, the CDR3 is TGTGCCAGCAGCTCCCAACGGGCCGACACCGGGGAGCTGTTTTTT.